This record covers a single TCR beta chain. Clones were read by immunoSEQ multiplex PCR, and TCRdb kept only the in-frame ones, dropping some. This sample carries 550,000 to 800,000 clones, 75% to 90% of them seen once, and the ten largest clones take over 0.008%. The germline V gene has CDR1 SGHRS and CDR2 YFSETQ. Losses at the gene ends were 1 base for V and 7 bases for J; bases not matched to a gene: 6. The CDR3 is made up of 15 amino acids. The sample comes from a study of shared T cell receptors in the human thymus. This sample also appeared in a second study, on human thymus T cells. That publication notes: The sample donors, healthy Finnish infants, were having corrective surgery for congenital heart defects. Resections were taken during corrective heart surgery, and the thymus tissue came from these. Highly overlapping thymic repertoires in unrelated individuals were reported by related research.

The chain links TRBV5-1 to TRBJ1-4; TRBD1 matches 8 bases. The source material was thymocytes. This receptor was taken from a girl in the first two years of life with a congenital heart defect. CDR3 sequence reads: CASSLSQGAGEKLFF. CDR3 sequence (DNA): TGCGCCAGCAGCTTGTCTCAGGGGGCCGGTGAAAAACTGTTTTTT.